A single T cell receptor beta chain is shown here with its context. Its target is not known. Primers included in the PCR were 60 Vbeta and 13 Jbeta primers. Assay: immunoSEQ multiplex PCR; the TCRdb copy retains only in-frame clones and omits some. The table records 150,000 to 200,000 clones, around 79% of them present only once. CDR1 and CDR2 from the germline V gene are DFQATT and SNEGSKA (reference sequence). Trimming removed 8 bases from V and 3 bases from J, with 7 bases in between. This CDR3 spans 10 amino acids. This sample is part of a study of cytomegalovirus exposure and HLA in healthy donors. Whole-study context: Previous work identified 120 million or so unique TCR beta sequences from around 200 million T cells. Study observations and caveats: Later work found that TCR association rates differed between HLA loci; DRB1 had the most and HLA-C the fewest. The authors enumerated 164 TCR beta chains as linked to cytomegalovirus.

The source is a man aged 40-49 years in good health and CMV-seronegative. The sample taken for sequencing was PBMCs. The genes are TRBV20-1 and TRBJ1-1; no clear D. This CDR3 is CSYEDTEAFF. The CDR3, as DNA: TGCAGTTACGAGGACACTGAAGCTTTCTTT.